The 15 T cell receptor beta chains in this list originate from one sample, sequenced in a study of blood T cell repertoires in COVID-19. The assay was immunoSEQ multiplex PCR, and TCRdb's table has in-frame clones only and misses some. This sample carries some 60,000 clones, 65% to 85% of them seen once, and the ten largest clones take approximately 8.9%. The sample comprised peripheral blood. These receptor sequences come from a man older than 75 with COVID-19, enrolled during active disease.

The CDR3, as DNA: TGTGCCAGCAGTTTTTCAGAGGCTGGCTACACCTTC. Translating it yields CASSFSEAGYTF. V is TRBV28 and J is TRBJ1-2, with D hard to call. Germline V gene sequence: CDR1 MDHEN, CDR2 SYDVKM. CDR3 length: 12 residues. V lost 3 bases and J lost 7, with 9 bases in between.

The chain couples TRBV19 to TRBJ1-1; 8 nucleotides align to TRBD1. Trimming cost V 2 bases and J 1 base; bases outside gene matches: 6. There are 16 residues in the CDR3. CDR1 is LNHDA, CDR2 SQIVND, per germline (reference sequence). The CDR3 bases are TGTGCCAGTAGTATACGGACAGGGTCAGGGAACACTGAAGCTTTCTTT. It translates to CASSIRTGSGNTEAFF. Full variable domain (missing parts from reference TRBV19 and TRBJ1-1): DGGITQSPKYLFRKEGQNVTLSCEQNLNHDAMYWYRQDPGQGLRLIYYSQIVNDFQKGDIAEGYSVSREKKESFPLTVTSAQKNPTAFYLCASSIRTGSGNTEAFFGQGTRLTVV.

The chain recombines TRBV4-1 with TRBJ2-5, with TRBD2 matching over 7 bases. The CDR3 covers 16 residues. The V segment lost 0 bases and the J segment 2 bases; nucleotides outside the gene matches: 6. CDR1 and CDR2 (germline): MGHRA, YSYEKL. The CDR3: CASSQDVGAGQETQYF. The CDR3 nucleotides are TGCGCCAGCAGCCAAGATGTAGGAGCGGGGCAAGAGACCCAGTACTTC.

CDR3 sequence (DNA): TGTGCCAGCAGCAGACAGGGGGGCACTGAAGCTTTCTTT. Translated: CASSRQGGTEAFF. The J gene is TRBJ1-1, the V gene TRBV6-5; TRBD1 agrees at 9 bases. Germline lookup yields CDR1 MNHEY and CDR2 SVGAGI. The CDR3 sequence is 13 residues long. The trim removed 6 bases at V and 4 bases at J, leaving 3 bases unmatched.

A few counts support this clone. The CDR3, as DNA: TGTGCCAGCAGTGGGACAGGGGGCAGGTATCAGCCCCAGCATTTT. Residues: CASSGTGGRYQPQHF. The V gene is TRBV2, the J gene TRBJ1-5; 11 bases are a match to TRBD1. From germline, CDR1 is SNHLY and CDR2 FYNNEI. The V segment lost 4 bases and the J segment 5 bases; nucleotides outside the gene matches: 4. The CDR3 is made up of 15 amino acids.

V gene TRBV15 combines with J gene TRBJ1-5; no firm D call. The V end lost 0 bases, the J end lost 6 bases, and 9 bases lay between the germline ends. The CDR3 spans 14 residues. Germline V CDR1 and CDR2: LNHNV, YYDKDF (reference sequence). CDR3 protein: CATSRDSTPQPQHF. CDR3 nucleotides: TGTGCCACCAGCAGAGATTCCACACCTCAGCCCCAGCATTTT.

This clone has just a few counts. The chain is built from TRBV5-6 and TRBJ1-6, with D possibly matching TRBD1 (5 bases). The CDR3 consists of 14 residues. With 0 bases removed from V and 9 bases from J, the gap between germline ends came to 10 bases. Per germline, CDR1 SGHDT and CDR2 YYEEEE. The CDR3 DNA follows: TGTGCCAGCAGCTTGGGTGGGACTACTTCACCCCTCCACTTT. Protein: CASSLGGTTSPLHF.

The genes are TRBV11-3 and TRBJ2-3; 8 bases map to TRBD1. The CDR3 length is 17 residues. Germline values: CDR1 SGHNT, CDR2 YENEEA. J gave up 4 bases and V 0 bases, and 9 bases lay outside the gene matches. CDR3 sequence: CASSLDGRTGSSDTQYF. Here the CDR3 DNA reads TGTGCCAGCAGCTTAGATGGGAGGACAGGGTCTTCAGATACGCAGTATTTT.

The rearrangement uses TRBV3-1 (or the pseudogene TRBV3-2) and TRBJ1-6; possible D gene TRBD1, 6 bases. The CDR3 loop spans 14 amino acids. Germline V gene data show CDR1 as LGHDT and CDR2 as YNNKEL (reference sequence). V lost 5 bases and J lost 10, with 15 bases in between. Here the CDR3 reads CASSLQGRGSPLHF. CDR3 sequence (DNA): TGTGCCAGCAGCTTACAGGGAAGGGGATCACCCCTCCACTTT.

The chain uses TRBV14 and TRBJ1-2; D unresolved. The CDR3 covers 12 residues. Germline CDR1 SGHDN, CDR2 FVKESK. Trimming took off 4 bases at V and 8 bases at J, with 11 bases between the two ends. CDR3 sequence: CASSLGRGGYTF. CDR3 in DNA: TGTGCCAGCAGCCTGGGCCGCGGGGGCTACACCTTC.

J is TRBJ2-5 and V is TRBV9, with D possibly matching TRBD1 (6 bases). From germline, CDR1 is SGDLS and CDR2 YYNGEE. CDR3 length: 17 residues. Trimming took off 1 base at V and 5 bases at J, with 21 bases between the two ends. As DNA, the CDR3 is TGTGCCAGCAGCGTAACCCCTGGGGGCTTCCCCGGGGAGACCCAGTACTTC. It specifies CASSVTPGGFPGETQYF.

The chain carries TRBV5-1 and TRBJ1-2; TRBD1 aligns across 7 bases. This CDR3 is built from 14 residues. The V and J ends lost 4 bases and 5 bases, in that order; junction bases with no gene match: 8. Germline loops: CDR1 SGHRS, CDR2 YFSETQ. The DNA for the CDR3 is TGCGCCAGCAGCCTTCCGGACAGGCGGTATGGCTACACCTTC. Its protein product is CASSLPDRRYGYTF.

The rearrangement joins TRBV24-1 to TRBJ2-1; 14 positions agree with TRBD2. This CDR3 is 18 amino acids long. Germline V gene data show CDR1 as KGHDR and CDR2 as SFDVKD. The trim removed 4 bases at V and 0 bases at J, leaving 4 bases unmatched. The CDR3 protein is CATSDLGLAGGSYNEQFF. CDR3 DNA: TGTGCCACCAGTGACCTCGGACTAGCGGGGGGCTCCTACAATGAGCAGTTCTTC.

The chain has TRBV2 and TRBJ1-6; D call uncertain. CDR3 length: 15 residues. Trimming removed 7 bases from V and 7 bases from J, with 17 bases in between. Per germline, CDR1 SNHLY and CDR2 FYNNEI. DNA of the CDR3: TGTGCCAGCACGATCATGCGGATCGAGAATTCACCCCTCCACTTT. It encodes CASTIMRIENSPLHF.

J is TRBJ1-1 and V is TRBV5-6, with 11 bases aligning to TRBD1. Losses at the gene ends were 3 bases for V and 3 bases for J; bases not matched to a gene: 4. This CDR3 has 15 residues. Germline CDR1 is SGHDT and CDR2 is YYEEEE. The CDR3 nucleotides read TGTGCCAGCAGCTGGACAGGGGGCGTTGACACTGAAGCTTTCTTT. Translated, it gives CASSWTGGVDTEAFF.